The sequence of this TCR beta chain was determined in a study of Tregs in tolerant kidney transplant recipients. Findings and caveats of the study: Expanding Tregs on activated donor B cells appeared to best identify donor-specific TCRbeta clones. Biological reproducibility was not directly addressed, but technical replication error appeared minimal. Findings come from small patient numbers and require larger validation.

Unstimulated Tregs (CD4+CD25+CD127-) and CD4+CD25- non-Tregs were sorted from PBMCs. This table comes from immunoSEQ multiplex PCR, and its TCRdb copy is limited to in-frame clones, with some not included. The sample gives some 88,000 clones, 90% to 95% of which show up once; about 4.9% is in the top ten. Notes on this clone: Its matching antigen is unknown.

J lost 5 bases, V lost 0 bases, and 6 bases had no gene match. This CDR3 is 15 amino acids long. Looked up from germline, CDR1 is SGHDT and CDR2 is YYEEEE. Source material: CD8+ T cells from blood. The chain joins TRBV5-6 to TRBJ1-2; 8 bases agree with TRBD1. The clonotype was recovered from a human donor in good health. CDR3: CASSLGQGFGYGYTF. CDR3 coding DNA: TGTGCCAGCAGCTTGGGACAGGGGTTTGGGTATGGCTACACCTTC.